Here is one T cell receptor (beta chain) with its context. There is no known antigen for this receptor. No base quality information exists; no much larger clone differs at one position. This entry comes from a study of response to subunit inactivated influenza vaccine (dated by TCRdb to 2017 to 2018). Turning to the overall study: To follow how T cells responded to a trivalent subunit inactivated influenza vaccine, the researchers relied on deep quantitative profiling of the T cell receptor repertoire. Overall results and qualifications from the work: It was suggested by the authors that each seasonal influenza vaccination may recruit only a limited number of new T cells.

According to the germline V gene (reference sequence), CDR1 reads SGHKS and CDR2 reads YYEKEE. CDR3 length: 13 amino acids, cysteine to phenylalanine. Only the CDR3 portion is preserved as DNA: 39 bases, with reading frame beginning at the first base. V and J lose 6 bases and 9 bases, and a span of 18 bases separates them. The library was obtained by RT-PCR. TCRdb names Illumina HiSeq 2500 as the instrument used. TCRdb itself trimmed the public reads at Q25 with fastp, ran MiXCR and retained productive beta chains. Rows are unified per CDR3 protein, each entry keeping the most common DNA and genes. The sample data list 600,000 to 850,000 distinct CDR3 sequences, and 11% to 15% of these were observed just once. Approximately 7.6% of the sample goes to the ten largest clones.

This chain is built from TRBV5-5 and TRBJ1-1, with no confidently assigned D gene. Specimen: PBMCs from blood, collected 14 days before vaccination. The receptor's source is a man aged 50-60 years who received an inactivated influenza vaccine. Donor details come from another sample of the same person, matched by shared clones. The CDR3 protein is CASTSTGGWKAFF. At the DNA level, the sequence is TGTGCCAGCACCTCTACCGGCGGGTGGAAAGCTTTCTTT.